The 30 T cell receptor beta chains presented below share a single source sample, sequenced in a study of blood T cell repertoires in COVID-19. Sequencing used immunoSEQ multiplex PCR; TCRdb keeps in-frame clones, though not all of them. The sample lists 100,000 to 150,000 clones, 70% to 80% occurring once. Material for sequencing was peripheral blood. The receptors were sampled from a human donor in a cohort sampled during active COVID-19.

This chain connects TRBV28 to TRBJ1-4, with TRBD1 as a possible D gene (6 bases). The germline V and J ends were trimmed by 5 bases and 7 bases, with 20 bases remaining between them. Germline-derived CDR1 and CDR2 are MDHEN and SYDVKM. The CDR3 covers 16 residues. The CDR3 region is CASSQAPAGAFEKLFF. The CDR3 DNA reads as TGTGCCAGCAGTCAAGCCCCCGCAGGGGCCTTTGAAAAACTGTTTTTT.

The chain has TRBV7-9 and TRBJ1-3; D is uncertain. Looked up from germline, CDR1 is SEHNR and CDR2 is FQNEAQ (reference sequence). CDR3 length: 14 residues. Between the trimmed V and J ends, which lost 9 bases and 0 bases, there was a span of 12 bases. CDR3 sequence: CASFPTNSGNTIYF. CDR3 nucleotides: TGTGCCAGTTTTCCTACCAACTCTGGAAACACCATATATTTT.

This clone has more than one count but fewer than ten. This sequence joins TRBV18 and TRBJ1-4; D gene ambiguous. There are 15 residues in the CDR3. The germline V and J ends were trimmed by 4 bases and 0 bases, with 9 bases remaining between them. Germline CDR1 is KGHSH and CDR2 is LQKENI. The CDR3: CASSRSGSTNEKLFF. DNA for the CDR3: TGTGCCAGCTCACGTTCCGGGTCAACTAATGAAAAACTGTTTTTT.

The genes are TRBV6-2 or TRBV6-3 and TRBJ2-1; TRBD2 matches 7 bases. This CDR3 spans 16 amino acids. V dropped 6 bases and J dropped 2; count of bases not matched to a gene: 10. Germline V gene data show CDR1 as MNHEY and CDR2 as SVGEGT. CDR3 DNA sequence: TGTGCCAGCAGCTCCGTGACTAGCCAGCCCTACAATGAGCAGTTCTTC. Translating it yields CASSSVTSQPYNEQFF.

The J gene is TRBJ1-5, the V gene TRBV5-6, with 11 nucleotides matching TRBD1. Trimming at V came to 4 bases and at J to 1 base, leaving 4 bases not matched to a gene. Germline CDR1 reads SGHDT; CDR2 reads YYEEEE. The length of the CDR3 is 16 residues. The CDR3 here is CASSTGDRGSNQPQHF. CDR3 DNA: TGTGCCAGCAGCACTGGGGACAGGGGGAGCAATCAGCCCCAGCATTTT.

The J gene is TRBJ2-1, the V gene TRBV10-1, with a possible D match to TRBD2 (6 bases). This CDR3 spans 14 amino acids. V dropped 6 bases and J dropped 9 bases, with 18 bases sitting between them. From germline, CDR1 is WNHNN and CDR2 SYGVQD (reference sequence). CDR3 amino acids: CASRVADPRPEQFF. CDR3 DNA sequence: TGCGCCAGCAGAGTAGCGGACCCGCGGCCTGAGCAGTTCTTC.

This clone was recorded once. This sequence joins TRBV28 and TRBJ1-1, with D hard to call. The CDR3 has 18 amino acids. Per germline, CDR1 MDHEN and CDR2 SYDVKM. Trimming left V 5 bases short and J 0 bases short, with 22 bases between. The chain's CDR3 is CASSSAGYFLSLNTEAFF. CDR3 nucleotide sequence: TGTGCCAGCAGTAGTGCGGGGTACTTCCTGTCACTGAACACTGAAGCTTTCTTT. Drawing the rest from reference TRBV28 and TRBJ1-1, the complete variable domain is DVKVTQSSRYLVKRTGEKVFLECVQDMDHENMFWYRQDPGLGLRLIYFSYDVKMKEKGDIPEGYSVSREKKERFSLILESASTNQTSMYLCASSSAGYFLSLNTEAFFGQGTRLTVV.

The CDR3 loop reads CASSSLLAISYNEQFF. The CDR3 nucleotides read TGTGCCAGCAGCTCCCTACTAGCGATTTCCTACAATGAGCAGTTCTTC. V and J are TRBV7-9 and TRBJ2-1, with 7 bases that match TRBD2. Germline lookup yields CDR1 SEHNR and CDR2 FQNEAQ (reference sequence). This CDR3 has 16 amino acids. V was clipped by 4 bases and J by 1 base; unmatched bases: 7.

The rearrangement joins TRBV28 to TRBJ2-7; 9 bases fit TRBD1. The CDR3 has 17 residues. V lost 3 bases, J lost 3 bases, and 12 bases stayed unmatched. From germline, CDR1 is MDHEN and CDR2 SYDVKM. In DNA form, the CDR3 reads TGTGCCAGCAGTTTGTGGTCCGGGACAGGGACCTACTACGAGCAGTACTTC. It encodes CASSLWSGTGTYYEQYF.

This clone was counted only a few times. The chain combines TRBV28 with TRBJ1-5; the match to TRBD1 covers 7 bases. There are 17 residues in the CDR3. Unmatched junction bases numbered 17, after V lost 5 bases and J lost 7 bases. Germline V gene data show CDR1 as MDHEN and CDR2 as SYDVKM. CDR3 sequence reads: CASSPQQTGRTRQPQHF. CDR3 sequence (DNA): TGTGCCAGCAGTCCCCAGCAGACAGGGCGGACTCGACAGCCCCAGCATTTT.

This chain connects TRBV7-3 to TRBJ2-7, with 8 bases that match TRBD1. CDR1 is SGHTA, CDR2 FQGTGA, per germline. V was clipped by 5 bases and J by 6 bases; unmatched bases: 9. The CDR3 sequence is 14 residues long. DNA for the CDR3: TGTGCCAGCAGCCCCCGGACAGGGTCCGCCGAGCAGTACTTC. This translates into CASSPRTGSAEQYF.

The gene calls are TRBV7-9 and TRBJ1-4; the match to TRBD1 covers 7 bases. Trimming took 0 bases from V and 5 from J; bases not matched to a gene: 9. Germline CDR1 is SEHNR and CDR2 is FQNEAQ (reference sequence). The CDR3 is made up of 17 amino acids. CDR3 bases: TGTGCCAGCAGCTTAGCGAGAGGCAGGGGGGTGAATGAAAAACTGTTTTTT. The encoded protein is CASSLARGRGVNEKLFF.

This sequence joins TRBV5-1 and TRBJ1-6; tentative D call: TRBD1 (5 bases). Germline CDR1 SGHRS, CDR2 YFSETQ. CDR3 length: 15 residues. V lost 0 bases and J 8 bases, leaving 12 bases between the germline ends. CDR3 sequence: CASSLDGRADSPLHF. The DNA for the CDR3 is TGCGCCAGCAGCTTGGATGGCAGGGCTGATTCACCCCTCCACTTT.

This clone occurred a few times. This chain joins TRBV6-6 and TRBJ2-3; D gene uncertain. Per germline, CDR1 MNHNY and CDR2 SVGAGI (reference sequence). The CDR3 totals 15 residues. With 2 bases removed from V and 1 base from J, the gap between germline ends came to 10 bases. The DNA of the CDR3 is TGTGCCAGCAGTTACGATGGGCGTCGCACAGATACGCAGTATTTT. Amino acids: CASSYDGRRTDTQYF.

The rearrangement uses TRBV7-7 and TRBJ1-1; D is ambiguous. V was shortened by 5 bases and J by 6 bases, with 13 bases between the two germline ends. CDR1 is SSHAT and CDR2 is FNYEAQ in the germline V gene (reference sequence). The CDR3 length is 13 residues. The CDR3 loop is CASSRIDSAEAFF. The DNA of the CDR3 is TGTGCCAGCAGCCGAATCGACTCTGCTGAAGCTTTCTTT.

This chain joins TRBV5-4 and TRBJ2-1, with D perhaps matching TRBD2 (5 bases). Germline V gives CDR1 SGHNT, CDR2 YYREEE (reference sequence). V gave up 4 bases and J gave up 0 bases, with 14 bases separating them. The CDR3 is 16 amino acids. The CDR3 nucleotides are TGTGCCAGCAGCGAGAGGCCGGGAAGCTCCTACAATGAGCAGTTCTTC. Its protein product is CASSERPGSSYNEQFF.

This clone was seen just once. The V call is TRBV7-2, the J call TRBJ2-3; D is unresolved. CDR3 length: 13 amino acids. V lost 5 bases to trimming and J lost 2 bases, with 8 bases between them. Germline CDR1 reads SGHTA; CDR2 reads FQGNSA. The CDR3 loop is CASSQFDTDTQYF. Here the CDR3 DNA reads TGTGCCAGCAGCCAGTTCGACACAGATACGCAGTATTTT.

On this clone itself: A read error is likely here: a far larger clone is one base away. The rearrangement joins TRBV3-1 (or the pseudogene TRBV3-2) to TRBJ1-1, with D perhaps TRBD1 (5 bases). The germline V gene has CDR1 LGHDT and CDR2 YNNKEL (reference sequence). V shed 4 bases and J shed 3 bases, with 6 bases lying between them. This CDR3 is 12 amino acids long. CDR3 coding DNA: TGTGCCAGCAGCCGGGGGGACACTGAAGCTTTCTTT. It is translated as CASSRGDTEAFF.

The DNA of the CDR3 is TGTGCCAGCAGCCGGCGGGGCACAGATACGCAGTATTTT. Protein sequence: CASSRRGTDTQYF. This chain joins TRBV11-1 and TRBJ2-3, with D perhaps matching TRBD2 (5 bases). From germline, CDR1 is SGHAT and CDR2 FQDESV (reference sequence). The CDR3 has 13 residues. V lost 5 bases, J lost 1 base, and 7 bases lay in between.

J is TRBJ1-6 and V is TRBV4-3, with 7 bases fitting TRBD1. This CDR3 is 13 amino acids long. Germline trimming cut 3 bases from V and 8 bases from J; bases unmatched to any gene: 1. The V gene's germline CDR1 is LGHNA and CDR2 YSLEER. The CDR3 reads CASSHDRDSPLHF. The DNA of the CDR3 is TGCGCCAGCAGCCACGACAGGGATTCACCCCTCCACTTT.

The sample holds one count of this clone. As DNA, the CDR3 is TGTGCCAGCAGCTCCGCGGTCCCTGGTTCTGGGGCCAACGTCCTGACTTTC. This sequence encodes CASSSAVPGSGANVLTF. The rearrangement joins TRBV7-9 to TRBJ2-6, with D uncertain. The CDR3 runs 17 residues. V lost 4 bases, J lost 1 base, and 14 bases lay in between. CDR1 is SEHNR and CDR2 is FQNEAQ in the germline V gene (reference sequence).

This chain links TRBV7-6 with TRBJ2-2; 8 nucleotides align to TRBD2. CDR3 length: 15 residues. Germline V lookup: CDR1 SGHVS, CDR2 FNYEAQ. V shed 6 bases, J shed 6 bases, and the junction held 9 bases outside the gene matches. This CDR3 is CASRVRSGSPGELFF. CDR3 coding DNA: TGTGCCAGCAGAGTTAGGAGCGGGAGTCCCGGGGAGCTGTTTTTT.

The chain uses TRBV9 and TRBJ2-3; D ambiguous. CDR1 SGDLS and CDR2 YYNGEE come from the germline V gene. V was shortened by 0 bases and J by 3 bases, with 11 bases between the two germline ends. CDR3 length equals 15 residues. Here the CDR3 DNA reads TGTGCCAGCAGCGTAGTTGCGGCTTTTACAGATACGCAGTATTTT. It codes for CASSVVAAFTDTQYF. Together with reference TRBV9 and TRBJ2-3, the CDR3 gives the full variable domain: DSGVTQTPKHLITATGQRVTLRCSPRSGDLSVYWYQQSLDQGLQFLIQYYNGEERAKGNILERFSAQQFPDLHSELNLSSLELGDSALYFCASSVVAAFTDTQYFGPGTRLTVL.

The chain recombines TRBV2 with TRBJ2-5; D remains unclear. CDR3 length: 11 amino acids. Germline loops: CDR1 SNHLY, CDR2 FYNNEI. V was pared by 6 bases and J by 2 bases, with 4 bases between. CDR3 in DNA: TGTGCCAGCAGGTTACAAGAGACCCAGTACTTC. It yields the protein CASRLQETQYF. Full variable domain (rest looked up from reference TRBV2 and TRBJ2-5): EPEVTQTPSHQVTQMGQEVILRCVPISNHLYFYWYRQILGQKVEFLVSFYNNEISEKSEIFDDQFSVERPDGSNFTLKIRSTKLEDSAMYFCASRLQETQYFGPGTRLLVL.

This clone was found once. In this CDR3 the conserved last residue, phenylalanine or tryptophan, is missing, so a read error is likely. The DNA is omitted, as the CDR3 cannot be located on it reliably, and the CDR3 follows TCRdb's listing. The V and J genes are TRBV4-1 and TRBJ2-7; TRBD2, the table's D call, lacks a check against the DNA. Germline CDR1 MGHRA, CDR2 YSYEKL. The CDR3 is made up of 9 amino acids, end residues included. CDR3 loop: CASSQVEYL.

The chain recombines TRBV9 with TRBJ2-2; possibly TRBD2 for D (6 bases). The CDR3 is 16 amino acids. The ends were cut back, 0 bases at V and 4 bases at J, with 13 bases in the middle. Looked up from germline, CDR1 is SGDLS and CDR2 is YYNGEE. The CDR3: CASSVGTAGPTGELFF. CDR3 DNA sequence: TGTGCCAGCAGCGTAGGGACCGCGGGGCCCACCGGGGAGCTGTTTTTT.

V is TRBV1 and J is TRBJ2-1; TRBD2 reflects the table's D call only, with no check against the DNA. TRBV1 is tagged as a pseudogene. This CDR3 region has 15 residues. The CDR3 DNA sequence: TGCACCAGCACTCAGGGACTAGCGGGATTCAATGAGCAGTTCTTC. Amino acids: CTSTQGLAGFNEQFF.

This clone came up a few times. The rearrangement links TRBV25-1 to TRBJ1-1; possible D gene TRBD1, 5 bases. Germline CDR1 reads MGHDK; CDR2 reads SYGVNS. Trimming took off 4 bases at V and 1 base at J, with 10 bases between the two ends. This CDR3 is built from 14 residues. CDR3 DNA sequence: TGTGCCAGCAGTGGCGGGACCCAGAACACTGAAGCTTTCTTT. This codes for CASSGGTQNTEAFF.

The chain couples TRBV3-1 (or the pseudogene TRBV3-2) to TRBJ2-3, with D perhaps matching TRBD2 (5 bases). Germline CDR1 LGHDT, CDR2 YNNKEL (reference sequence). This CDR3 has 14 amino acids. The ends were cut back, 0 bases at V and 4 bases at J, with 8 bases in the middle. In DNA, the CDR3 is TGTGCCAGCAGCCAAGAGGAGGCCGCAGATACGCAGTATTTT. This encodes CASSQEEAADTQYF.

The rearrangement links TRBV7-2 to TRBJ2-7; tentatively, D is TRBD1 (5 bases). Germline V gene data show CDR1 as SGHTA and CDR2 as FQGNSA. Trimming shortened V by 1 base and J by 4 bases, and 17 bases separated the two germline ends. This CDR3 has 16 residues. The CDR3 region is CASSLDAGRSSYEQYF. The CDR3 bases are TGTGCCAGCAGCTTAGACGCAGGGCGAAGTTCTTACGAGCAGTACTTC.